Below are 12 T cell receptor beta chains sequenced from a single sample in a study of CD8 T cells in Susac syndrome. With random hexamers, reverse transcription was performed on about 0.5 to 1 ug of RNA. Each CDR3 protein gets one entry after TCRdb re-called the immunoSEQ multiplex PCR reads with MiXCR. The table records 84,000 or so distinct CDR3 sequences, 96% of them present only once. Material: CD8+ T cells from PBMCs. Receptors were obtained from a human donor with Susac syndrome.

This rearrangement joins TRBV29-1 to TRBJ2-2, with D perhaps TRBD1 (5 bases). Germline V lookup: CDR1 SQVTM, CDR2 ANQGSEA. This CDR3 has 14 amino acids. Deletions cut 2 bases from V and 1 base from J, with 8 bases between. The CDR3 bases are TGCAGCGTTGAAAGGGGTGTGAACACCGGGGAGCTGTTTTTT. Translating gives CSVERGVNTGELFF.

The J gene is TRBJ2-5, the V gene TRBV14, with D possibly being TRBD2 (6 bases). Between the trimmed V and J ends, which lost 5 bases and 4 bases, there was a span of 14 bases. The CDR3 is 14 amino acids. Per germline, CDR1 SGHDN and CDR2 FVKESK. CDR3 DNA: TGTGCCAGCAGCATACGGAGGGAAGTAGAGACCCAGTACTTC. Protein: CASSIRREVETQYF.

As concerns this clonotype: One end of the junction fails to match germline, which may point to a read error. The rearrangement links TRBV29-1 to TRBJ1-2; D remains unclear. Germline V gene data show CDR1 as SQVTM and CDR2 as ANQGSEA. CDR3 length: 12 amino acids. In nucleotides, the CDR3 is TGCAGCGCTGAAATCCGGTGGGGTGGCTACACCTTC. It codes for CSAEIRWGGYTF.

Written as DNA, the CDR3 is TGTGCCACCAGTGATTTGGGCAGCACTGAAGCTTTCTTT. It encodes CATSDLGSTEAFF. The rearrangement uses TRBV24-1 and TRBJ1-1; D gene uncertain. The CDR3 is 13 amino acids. V dropped 0 bases and J dropped 4 bases, with 5 bases sitting between them. Germline lookup yields CDR1 KGHDR and CDR2 SFDVKD.

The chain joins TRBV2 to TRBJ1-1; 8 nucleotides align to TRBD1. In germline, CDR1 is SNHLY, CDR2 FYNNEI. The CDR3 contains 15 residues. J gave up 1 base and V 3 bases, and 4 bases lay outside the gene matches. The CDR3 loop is CASSDPGTGNTEAFF. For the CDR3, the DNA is TGTGCCAGCAGTGACCCCGGGACAGGGAACACTGAAGCTTTCTTT.

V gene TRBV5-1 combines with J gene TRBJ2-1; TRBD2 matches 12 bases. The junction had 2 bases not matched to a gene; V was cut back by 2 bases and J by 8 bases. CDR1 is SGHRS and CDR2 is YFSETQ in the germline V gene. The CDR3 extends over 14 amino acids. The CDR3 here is CASSFASGRDEQFF. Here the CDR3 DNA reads TGCGCCAGCAGCTTCGCTAGCGGGAGGGATGAGCAGTTCTTC.

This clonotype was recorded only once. Here the CDR3 DNA reads TGTGCCAGCAGCGTGAGGGGTACCGGGGAGCTGTTTTTT. This translates into CASSVRGTGELFF. The genes are TRBV9 and TRBJ2-2; D is perhaps TRBD1 or TRBD2 (5 bases each). The CDR3 is 13 residues long. Germline V gene data show CDR1 as SGDLS and CDR2 as YYNGEE. Trimming removed 2 bases at V and 5 bases at J, with 7 bases between.

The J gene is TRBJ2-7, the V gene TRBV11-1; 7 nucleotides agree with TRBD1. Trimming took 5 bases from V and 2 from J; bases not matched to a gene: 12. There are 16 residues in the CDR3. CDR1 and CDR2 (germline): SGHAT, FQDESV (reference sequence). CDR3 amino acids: CASSLTGTRVPYEQYF. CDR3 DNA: TGTGCCAGCAGCCTGACAGGGACGAGGGTCCCCTACGAGCAGTACTTC.

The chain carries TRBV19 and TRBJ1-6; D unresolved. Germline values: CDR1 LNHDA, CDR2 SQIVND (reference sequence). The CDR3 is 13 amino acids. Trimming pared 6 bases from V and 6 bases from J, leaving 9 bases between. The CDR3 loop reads CASSRKINSPLHF. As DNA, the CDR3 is TGTGCCAGTAGCAGGAAGATTAATTCACCCCTCCACTTT.

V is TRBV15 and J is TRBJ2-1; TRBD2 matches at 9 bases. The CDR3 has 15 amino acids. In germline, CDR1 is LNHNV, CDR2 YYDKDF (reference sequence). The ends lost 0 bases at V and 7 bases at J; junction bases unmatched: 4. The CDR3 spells CATSRDPSGKNEQFF. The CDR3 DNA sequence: TGTGCCACCAGCAGAGATCCTAGCGGGAAGAATGAGCAGTTCTTC.

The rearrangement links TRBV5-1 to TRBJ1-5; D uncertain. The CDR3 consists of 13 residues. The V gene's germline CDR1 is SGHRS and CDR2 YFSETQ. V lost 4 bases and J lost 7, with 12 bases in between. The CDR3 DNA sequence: TGCGCCAGCAGCCCGGAGGTCGGGCAGCCCCAGCATTTT. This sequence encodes CASSPEVGQPQHF.

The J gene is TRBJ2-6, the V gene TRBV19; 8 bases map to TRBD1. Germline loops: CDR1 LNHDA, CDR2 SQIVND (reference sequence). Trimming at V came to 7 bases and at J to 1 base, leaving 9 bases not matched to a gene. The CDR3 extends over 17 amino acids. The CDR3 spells CASMKLDRASGANVLTF. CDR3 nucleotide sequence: TGTGCCAGTATGAAACTGGACAGGGCATCTGGGGCCAACGTCCTGACTTTC.